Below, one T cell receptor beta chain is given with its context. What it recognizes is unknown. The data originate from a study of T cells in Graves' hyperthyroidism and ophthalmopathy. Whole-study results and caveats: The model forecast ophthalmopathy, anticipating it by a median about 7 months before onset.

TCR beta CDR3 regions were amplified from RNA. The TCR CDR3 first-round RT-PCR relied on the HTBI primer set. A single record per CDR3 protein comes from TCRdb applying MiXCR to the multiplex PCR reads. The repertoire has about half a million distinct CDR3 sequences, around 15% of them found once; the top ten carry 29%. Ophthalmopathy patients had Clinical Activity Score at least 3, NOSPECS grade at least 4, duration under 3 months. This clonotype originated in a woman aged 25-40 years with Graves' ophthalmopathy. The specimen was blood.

CDR3 in DNA: TGTGCCAGCAGTTACTCGGGACTTTCGAACACTGAAGCTTTCTTT. Its protein product is CASSYSGLSNTEAFF. V gene TRBV6-2 or TRBV6-3 combines with J gene TRBJ1-1; a possible D gene is TRBD1 (5 bases). This CDR3 has 15 residues. V lost 0 bases, J lost 1 base, and 9 bases lay in between. CDR1 is MNHEY, CDR2 SVGEGT, per germline.